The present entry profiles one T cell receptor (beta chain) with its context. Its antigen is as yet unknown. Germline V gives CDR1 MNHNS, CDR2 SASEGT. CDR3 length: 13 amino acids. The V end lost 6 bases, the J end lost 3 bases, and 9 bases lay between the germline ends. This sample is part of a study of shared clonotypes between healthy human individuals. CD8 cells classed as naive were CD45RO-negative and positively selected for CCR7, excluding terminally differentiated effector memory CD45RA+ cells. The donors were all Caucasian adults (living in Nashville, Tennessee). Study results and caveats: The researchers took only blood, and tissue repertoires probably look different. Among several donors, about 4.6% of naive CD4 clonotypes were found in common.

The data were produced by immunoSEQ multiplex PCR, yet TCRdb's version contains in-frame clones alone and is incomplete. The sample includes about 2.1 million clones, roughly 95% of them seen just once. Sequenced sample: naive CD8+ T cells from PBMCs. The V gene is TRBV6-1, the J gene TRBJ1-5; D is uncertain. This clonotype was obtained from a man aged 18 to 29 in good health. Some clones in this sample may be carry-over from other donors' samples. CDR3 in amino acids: CASSWALNQPQHF. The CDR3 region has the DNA TGTGCCAGCAGCTGGGCCCTCAATCAGCCCCAGCATTTT.